The count of the clone carrying this T cell receptor beta chain is one. This record belongs to a study of blood T cell repertoires in COVID-19. Study information: COVID-19 samples collected from the United States, Italy and Spain covered acute and convalescent phases.

Authors' data handling: From reference gene primer amplification, estimates of nucleated cell counts were derived. Data came from immunoSEQ multiplex PCR; TCRdb stores just in-frame clones and leaves some out. V and J calls and clone size are as listed in that table; D and trimming were resolved from the DNA. The table lists about 160,000 clones, roughly 86% of them singletons. Trimming pared 4 bases from V and 11 bases from J, leaving 14 bases between. Germline lookup yields CDR1 KGHSH and CDR2 LQKENI. The length of the CDR3 is 12 residues. This TCR was sampled from a man aged 40-49 years who had recovered from COVID-19. The genes are TRBV18 and TRBJ1-2; D unresolved. Sequencing was carried out using peripheral blood. CDR3: CASSLPGDKYTF. The DNA for the CDR3 is TGTGCCAGCTCACTCCCGGGAGATAAGTACACCTTC.